The TCR beta chain under discussion was sequenced for a study of PD-1 blockade in classical Hodgkin lymphoma. Points from the study as a whole: Lower baseline TCR diversity marked trial partial responders and progressors. Baseline TCR diversity was reportedly lower in newly diagnosed patients than healthy donors. CD4+ but not CD8+ TCR diversity rose significantly by C4D1.

CDR1 is KGHSH, CDR2 LQKENI, per germline. The CDR3 consists of 13 residues. V was cut by 1 base and J by 4 bases, with 7 bases left in between. Remarks on this clone: Antigen: not known.

Time point of the sample: cycle 4 day 1 (C4D1), after five to seven weeks of nivolumab. All trial patients relapsed after autologous stem cell transplantation. Magnetic negative selection was used to purify CD4+ T cells from PBMCs that had been thawed. Classification of best responses gave complete response, partial response or progressive disease. Sequenced by immunoSEQ multiplex PCR; TCRdb stores in-frame clones only, minus some. The sample holds almost 30,000 clones; more than 80% are singletons and the top ten take approximately 0.62%. The sequence was collected from a human donor with classical Hodgkin lymphoma. The chain couples TRBV18 to TRBJ2-5; maybe TRBD1 (6 bases). Here the sequenced sample was CD4+ T cells from blood, taken before the fourth cycle of nivolumab. CDR3 sequence (DNA): TGTGCCAGCTCACCACTAGGGGGAGAGACCCAGTACTTC. It encodes CASSPLGGETQYF.